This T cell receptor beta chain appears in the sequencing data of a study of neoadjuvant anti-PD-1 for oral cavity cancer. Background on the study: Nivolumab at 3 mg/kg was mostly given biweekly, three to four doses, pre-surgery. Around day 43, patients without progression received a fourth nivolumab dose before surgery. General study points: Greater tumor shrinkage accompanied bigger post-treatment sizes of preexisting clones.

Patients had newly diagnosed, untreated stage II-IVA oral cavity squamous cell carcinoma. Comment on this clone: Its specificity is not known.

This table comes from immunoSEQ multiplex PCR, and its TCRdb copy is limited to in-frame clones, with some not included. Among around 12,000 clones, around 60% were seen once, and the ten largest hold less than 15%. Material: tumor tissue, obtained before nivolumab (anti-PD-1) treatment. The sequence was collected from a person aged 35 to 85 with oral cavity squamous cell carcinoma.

For the CDR3, the DNA is TGTGCCAGCAGTCCCCCGGAGGGCAGCCAAGAGACCCAGTACTTC. This encodes CASSPPEGSQETQYF. The rearrangement uses TRBV28 and TRBJ2-5, with a tentative D call TRBD2 (6 bases). The CDR3 is 15 amino acids. The V gene lost 5 bases and the J gene lost 1 base, with 14 bases spanning the gap. CDR1 is MDHEN and CDR2 is SYDVKM in the germline V gene.